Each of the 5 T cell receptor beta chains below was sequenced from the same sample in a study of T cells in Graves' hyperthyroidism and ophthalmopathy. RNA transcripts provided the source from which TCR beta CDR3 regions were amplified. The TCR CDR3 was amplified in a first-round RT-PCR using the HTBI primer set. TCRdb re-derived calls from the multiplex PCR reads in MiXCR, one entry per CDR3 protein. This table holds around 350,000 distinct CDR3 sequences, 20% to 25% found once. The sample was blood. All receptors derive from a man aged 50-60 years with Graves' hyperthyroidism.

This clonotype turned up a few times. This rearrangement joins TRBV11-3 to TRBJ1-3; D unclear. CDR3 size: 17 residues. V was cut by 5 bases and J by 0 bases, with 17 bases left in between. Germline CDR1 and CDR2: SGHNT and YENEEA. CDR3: CASSQRSRANSGNTIYF. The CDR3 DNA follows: TGTGCCAGCAGCCAAAGGAGCAGAGCTAACTCTGGAAACACCATATATTTT.

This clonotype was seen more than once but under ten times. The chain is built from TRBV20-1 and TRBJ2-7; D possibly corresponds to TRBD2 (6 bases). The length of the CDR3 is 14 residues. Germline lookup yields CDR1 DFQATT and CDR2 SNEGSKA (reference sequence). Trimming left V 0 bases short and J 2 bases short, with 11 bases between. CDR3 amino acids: CSARDGTSPYEQYF. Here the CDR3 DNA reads TGCAGTGCTAGAGACGGGACTTCGCCCTACGAGCAGTACTTC.

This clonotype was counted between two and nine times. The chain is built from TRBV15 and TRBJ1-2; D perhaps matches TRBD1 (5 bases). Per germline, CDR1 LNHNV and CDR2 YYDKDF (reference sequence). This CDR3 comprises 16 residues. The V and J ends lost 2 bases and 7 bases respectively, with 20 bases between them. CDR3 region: CATSRRPARDGGGYTF. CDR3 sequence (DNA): TGTGCCACCAGCAGACGTCCCGCCAGGGACGGAGGTGGCTACACCTTC.

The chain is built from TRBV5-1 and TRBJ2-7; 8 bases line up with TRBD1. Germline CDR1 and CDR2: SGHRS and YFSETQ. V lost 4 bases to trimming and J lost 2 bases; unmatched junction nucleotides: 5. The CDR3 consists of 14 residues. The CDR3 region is CASSEWTGTYEQYF. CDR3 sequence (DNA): TGCGCCAGCAGCGAGTGGACAGGGACCTACGAGCAGTACTTC.

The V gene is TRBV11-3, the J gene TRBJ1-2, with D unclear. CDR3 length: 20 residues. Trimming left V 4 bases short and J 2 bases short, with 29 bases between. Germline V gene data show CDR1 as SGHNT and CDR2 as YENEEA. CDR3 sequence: CASSSPYPDTSERMNYGYTF. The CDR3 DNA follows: TGTGCCAGCAGCTCCCCTTACCCCGACACGAGCGAACGGATGAACTATGGCTACACCTTC.